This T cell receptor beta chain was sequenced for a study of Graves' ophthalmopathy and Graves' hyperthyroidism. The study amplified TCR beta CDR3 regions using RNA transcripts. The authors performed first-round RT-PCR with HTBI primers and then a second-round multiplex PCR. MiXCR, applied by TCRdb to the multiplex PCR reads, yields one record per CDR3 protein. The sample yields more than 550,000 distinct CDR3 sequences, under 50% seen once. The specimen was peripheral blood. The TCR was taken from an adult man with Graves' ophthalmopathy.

The chain's CDR3 is CAISDSPSAGIDQPQHF. Written as DNA, the CDR3 is TGTGCCATCAGTGATTCCCCATCGGCAGGGATCGATCAGCCCCAGCATTTT. The rearrangement uses TRBV10-3 and TRBJ1-5, with D possibly matching TRBD1 (5 bases). The CDR3 consists of 17 residues. The germline V gene has CDR1 ENHRY and CDR2 SYGVKD. V dropped 3 bases and J dropped 5 bases, with 20 bases sitting between them.